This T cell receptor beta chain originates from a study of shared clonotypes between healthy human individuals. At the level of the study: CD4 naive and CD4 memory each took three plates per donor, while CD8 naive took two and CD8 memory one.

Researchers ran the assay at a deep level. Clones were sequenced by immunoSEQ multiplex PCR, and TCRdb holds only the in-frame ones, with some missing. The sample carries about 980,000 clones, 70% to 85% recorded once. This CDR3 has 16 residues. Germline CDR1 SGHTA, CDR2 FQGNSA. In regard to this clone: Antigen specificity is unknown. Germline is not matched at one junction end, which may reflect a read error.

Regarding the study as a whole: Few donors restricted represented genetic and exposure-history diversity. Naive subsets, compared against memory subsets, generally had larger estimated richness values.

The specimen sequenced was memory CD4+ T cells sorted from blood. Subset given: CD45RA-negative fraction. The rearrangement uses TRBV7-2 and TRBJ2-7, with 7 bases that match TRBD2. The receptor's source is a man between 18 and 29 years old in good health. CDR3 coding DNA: TGTGCCAGCAGCGTAGCGGGTGGTAAGAGGGACTCCGAGCAGTACTTC. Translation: CASSVAGGKRDSEQYF.